This T cell receptor (beta chain) originates from a study of graft-versus-host responses after intestinal transplantation. This table comes from immunoSEQ multiplex PCR, and its TCRdb copy is limited to in-frame clones, with some not included. Among over 40,000 clones, 90% to 95% were seen once, and the ten largest hold over 4.5%. The V and J ends lost 1 base and 5 bases respectively, with 5 bases between them. This CDR3 spans 11 amino acids. Germline CDR1 and CDR2: GTSNPN and SVGIG (reference sequence). This TCR came from a human patient who received an intestinal transplant, so some T cells may come from the graft donor. V and J are TRBV30 and TRBJ2-5, with D hard to call. This specimen consisted of PBMCs, obtained more than 750 days after a first intestinal transplant, on the day of a second. The chain's CDR3 is CAWSAGETQYF. CDR3 in DNA: TGTGCCTGGAGTGCTGGGGAGACCCAGTACTTC.